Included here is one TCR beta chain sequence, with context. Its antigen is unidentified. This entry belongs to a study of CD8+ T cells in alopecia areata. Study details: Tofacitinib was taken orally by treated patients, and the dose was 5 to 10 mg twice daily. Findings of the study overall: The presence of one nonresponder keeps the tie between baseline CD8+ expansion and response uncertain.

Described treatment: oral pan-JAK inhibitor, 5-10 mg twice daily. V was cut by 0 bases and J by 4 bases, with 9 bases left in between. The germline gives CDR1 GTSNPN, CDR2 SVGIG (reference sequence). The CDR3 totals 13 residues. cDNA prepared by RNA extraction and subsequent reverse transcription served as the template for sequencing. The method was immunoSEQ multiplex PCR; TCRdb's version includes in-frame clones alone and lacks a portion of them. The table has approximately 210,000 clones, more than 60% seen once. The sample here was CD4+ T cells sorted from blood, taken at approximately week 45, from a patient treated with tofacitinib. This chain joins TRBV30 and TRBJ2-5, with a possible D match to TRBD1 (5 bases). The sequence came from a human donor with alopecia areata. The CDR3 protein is CAWSVRQGETQYF. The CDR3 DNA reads TGTGCCTGGAGTGTCCGTCAGGGAGAGACCCAGTACTTC.